These T cell receptor beta chains were read from a single sample in a study of shared clonotypes between healthy human individuals. The data were produced by immunoSEQ multiplex PCR, yet TCRdb's version contains in-frame clones alone and is incomplete. The table shows roughly 2.2 million clones, with about 90% occurring only once. Material: naive CD4+ T cells from PBMCs. These TCRs come from a young man in good health. Some clones in this sample may be carry-over from other donors' samples. Both conserved end residues are part of each CDR3. D genes are given only for firm matches. Clone sizes are given selectively: once, few, many, or a class where the clone is expanded.

D gene: TRBD1; V gene: TRBV30; clone size: .; J gene: TRBJ2-1; CDR3 DNA: TGTGCCTGGGGGTCTTGGGGACAGCTCCACAATGAGCAGTTCTTC; CDR3 protein: CAWGSWGQLHNEQFF
D gene: .; V gene: TRBV7-3; clone size: .; J gene: TRBJ2-2; CDR3 DNA: TGTGCCAGCAGCCAGGGAAAACCGAACACCGGGGAGCTGTTTTTT; CDR3 protein: CASSQGKPNTGELFF
D gene: .; V gene: TRBV4-1; clone size: few; J gene: TRBJ1-2; CDR3 DNA: TGCGCCAGCAGCTCCCCGGCGTACGGGGCCTATGGCTACACCTTC; CDR3 protein: CASSSPAYGAYGYTF
D gene: TRBD1; V gene: TRBV19; clone size: .; J gene: TRBJ1-3; CDR3 DNA: TGTGCCAGTAGTGATCAGGGGGCAAGTGGAAACACCATATATTTT; CDR3 protein: CASSDQGASGNTIYF
D gene: TRBD2; V gene: TRBV27; clone size: .; J gene: TRBJ2-7; CDR3 DNA: TGTGCCAGCAGTCCCCTGACTAGCGGGGCGGTCCCCACCTACGAGCAGTACTTC; CDR3 protein: CASSPLTSGAVPTYEQYF
D gene: TRBD2; V gene: TRBV5-1; clone size: .; J gene: TRBJ2-5; CDR3 DNA: TGCGCCAGCAGCTTAGGACTAGCGGGAGTACAAGAGACCCAGTACTTC; CDR3 protein: CASSLGLAGVQETQYF
D gene: TRBD1; V gene: TRBV28; clone size: .; J gene: TRBJ2-7; CDR3 DNA: TGTGCCAGCAGGGCAGGACAGGGGGGCCCCCACGAGCAGTACTTC; CDR3 protein: CASRAGQGGPHEQYF
D gene: .; V gene: TRBV5-4; clone size: once; J gene: TRBJ1-5; CDR3 DNA: TGTGCCAGCAGCTTTTTTAACAGTAATCAGCCCCAGCATTTT; CDR3 protein: CASSFFNSNQPQHF
D gene: TRBD2; V gene: TRBV28; clone size: .; J gene: TRBJ2-1; CDR3 DNA: TGTGCCAGCAGTTTAGGTGCCCTAGCGGGAGGGCCCTCGAGAAATGAGCAGTTCTTC; CDR3 protein: CASSLGALAGGPSRNEQFF
D gene: .; V gene: TRBV28; clone size: .; J gene: TRBJ2-6; CDR3 DNA: TGTGCCAGCAGTTCAAAGGGACACGCAATCTCTGGGGCCAACGTCCTGACTTTC; CDR3 protein: CASSSKGHAISGANVLTF
D gene: .; V gene: TRBV7-2; clone size: .; J gene: TRBJ1-4; CDR3 DNA: TGTGCCAGCAGCCCGCGGTCGACTAATGAAAAACTGTTTTTT; CDR3 protein: CASSPRSTNEKLFF
D gene: .; V gene: TRBV27; clone size: once; J gene: TRBJ1-5; CDR3 DNA: TGTGCCAGCAGTTTATTCCCCGGGAATCAGCCCCAGCATTTT; CDR3 protein: CASSLFPGNQPQHF
D gene: TRBD1; V gene: TRBV28; clone size: .; J gene: TRBJ2-1; CDR3 DNA: TGTGCCAGCAAGACAGGGGGGTCCTACAATGAGCAGTTCTTC; CDR3 protein: CASKTGGSYNEQFF
D gene: TRBD1; V gene: TRBV27; clone size: .; J gene: TRBJ1-1; CDR3 DNA: TGTGCCAGCAGTTTATTGAGACGGGACAGACTAGGTGAAGCTTTCTTT; CDR3 protein: CASSLLRRDRLGEAFF
D gene: TRBD1; V gene: TRBV10-3; clone size: .; J gene: TRBJ2-6; CDR3 DNA: TGTGCCATCAGTCCGGACAGCAGGGGGTCCAACGTCCTGACTTTC; CDR3 protein: CAISPDSRGSNVLTF
D gene: .; V gene: TRBV30; clone size: once; J gene: TRBJ1-1; CDR3 DNA: TGTGCCTGGAGTGGTCTAACCCCGGGGACTGAAGCTTTCTTT; CDR3 protein: CAWSGLTPGTEAFF
D gene: .; V gene: TRBV6-5; clone size: .; J gene: TRBJ1-1; CDR3 DNA: TGTGCCAGCAGTTACTCTGCCTCGAACACTGAAGCTTTCTTT; CDR3 protein: CASSYSASNTEAFF
D gene: TRBD2; V gene: TRBV10-3; clone size: .; J gene: TRBJ2-2; CDR3 DNA: TGTGCCATCAACCGGGGACTAGCGGGGGTCGCGAACACCGGGGAGCTGTTTTTT; CDR3 protein: CAINRGLAGVANTGELFF
D gene: .; V gene: TRBV11-2; clone size: .; J gene: TRBJ2-1; CDR3 DNA: TGTGCCAGCAGCCCAAGGGGGGCCGCTAGCACCCGGGGGGAGCAGTTCTTC; CDR3 protein: CASSPRGAASTRGEQFF
D gene: .; V gene: TRBV28; clone size: .; J gene: TRBJ1-1; CDR3 DNA: TGTGCCAGCAGTTCCGCCGGGACGGCTATGAACACTGAAGCTTTCTTT; CDR3 protein: CASSSAGTAMNTEAFF
D gene: TRBD2; V gene: TRBV7-2; clone size: once; J gene: TRBJ2-3; CDR3 DNA: TGTGCCAGCAGCTTAAAAAGTATTAGCGGGGGACCCACAGATACGCAGTATTTT; CDR3 protein: CASSLKSISGGPTDTQYF
D gene: .; V gene: TRBV25-1; clone size: .; J gene: TRBJ2-5; CDR3 DNA: TGTGCCAGCAGGGGGTTCCAAGAGACCCAGTACTTC; CDR3 protein: CASRGFQETQYF
D gene: TRBD1; V gene: TRBV28; clone size: .; J gene: TRBJ2-1; CDR3 DNA: TGTGCCAGCAGTACCATCCGGGACAGGGGTAATGAGCAGTTCTTC; CDR3 protein: CASSTIRDRGNEQFF
D gene: .; V gene: TRBV28; clone size: .; J gene: TRBJ2-7; CDR3 DNA: TGTGCCAGCACGACATGGACAGACAGCTACGAGCAGTACTTC; CDR3 protein: CASTTWTDSYEQYF
D gene: TRBD1; V gene: TRBV29-1; clone size: .; J gene: TRBJ2-5; CDR3 DNA: TGCAGCGTTGAAAGGGGGCCAGAGACCCAGTACTTC; CDR3 protein: CSVERGPETQYF
D gene: .; V gene: TRBV6-6; clone size: once; J gene: TRBJ1-2; CDR3 DNA: TGTGCCAGCAGTTCGGGGGCTAACTATGGCTACACCTTC; CDR3 protein: CASSSGANYGYTF
D gene: TRBD1; V gene: TRBV28; clone size: .; J gene: TRBJ2-7; CDR3 DNA: TGTGCCAGCAGTTTATTAGGGACAGGGACCAACGAGCAGTACTTC; CDR3 protein: CASSLLGTGTNEQYF
D gene: .; V gene: TRBV7-9; clone size: .; J gene: TRBJ1-4; CDR3 DNA: TGTGCCAGCAGCCCGAATCCTCCTCGGGGGTGGGAAAAACTGTTTTTT; CDR3 protein: CASSPNPPRGWEKLFF
D gene: .; V gene: TRBV7-3; clone size: .; J gene: TRBJ1-1; CDR3 DNA: TGTGCCAGCAGCGTAGGACACCCGGCGTTTGCTGAAGCTTTCTTT; CDR3 protein: CASSVGHPAFAEAFF
D gene: .; V gene: TRBV5-1; clone size: few; J gene: TRBJ1-1; CDR3 DNA: TGCGCCAGCAGCGCACAGGCAAACACTGAAGCTTTCTTT; CDR3 protein: CASSAQANTEAFF
D gene: .; V gene: TRBV2; clone size: .; J gene: TRBJ1-5; CDR3 DNA: TGTGCCAGCAAAGGACAGAGCAATCAGCCCCAGCATTTT; CDR3 protein: CASKGQSNQPQHF
D gene: TRBD1; V gene: TRBV19; clone size: .; J gene: TRBJ2-3; CDR3 DNA: TGTGCCAGTAGTATACGGACAGGGGAAACAGATACGCAGTATTTT; CDR3 protein: CASSIRTGETDTQYF
D gene: .; V gene: TRBV5-1; clone size: .; J gene: TRBJ2-1; CDR3 DNA: TGCGCCAGCAGCATCGGAGGCTACAATGAGCAGTTCTTC; CDR3 protein: CASSIGGYNEQFF
D gene: TRBD2; V gene: TRBV30; clone size: .; J gene: TRBJ2-1; CDR3 DNA: TGTGCCTGGAGTGCCTCTAGCGGGCAGTTCTTC; CDR3 protein: CAWSASSGQFF
D gene: .; V gene: TRBV30; clone size: .; J gene: TRBJ1-4; CDR3 DNA: TGTGCCTGGAGTGTCGGCGGTGTGGGAAAACTGTTTTTT; CDR3 protein: CAWSVGGVGKLFF
D gene: TRBD2; V gene: TRBV7-8; clone size: once; J gene: TRBJ2-1; CDR3 DNA: TGTGCCAGCAGCCTACGGACTAGCGGGAGGAAGAGGAATGAGCAGTTCTTC; CDR3 protein: CASSLRTSGRKRNEQFF
D gene: .; V gene: TRBV9; clone size: .; J gene: TRBJ2-1; CDR3 DNA: TGTGCCAGCAGCGCCCGACCCCCTAGCTTATGGTCCTACAATGAGCAGTTCTTC; CDR3 protein: CASSARPPSLWSYNEQFF
D gene: .; V gene: TRBV7-2; clone size: .; J gene: TRBJ1-2; CDR3 DNA: TGTGCCAGCAGCCTCACCCCGACGGTTAACTATGGCTACACCTTC; CDR3 protein: CASSLTPTVNYGYTF
D gene: TRBD2; V gene: TRBV28; clone size: .; J gene: TRBJ2-7; CDR3 DNA: TGTGCCAGCAGCCTCGGGGGGGATCCTCCCCGCGAGCAGTACTTC; CDR3 protein: CASSLGGDPPREQYF
D gene: TRBD2; V gene: TRBV29-1; clone size: .; J gene: TRBJ2-5; CDR3 DNA: TGCAGCACCCTGGGGGGGGAGACCCAGTACTTC; CDR3 protein: CSTLGGETQYF
D gene: .; V gene: TRBV2; clone size: .; J gene: TRBJ1-3; CDR3 DNA: TGTGCCAGCAGTCCCCAGGGGTACTCTGGAAACACCATATATTTT; CDR3 protein: CASSPQGYSGNTIYF
D gene: TRBD1; V gene: TRBV7-2; clone size: .; J gene: TRBJ2-1; CDR3 DNA: TGTGCCAGCAGCAAGGACAGGGCTACCTACAATGAGCAGTTCTTC; CDR3 protein: CASSKDRATYNEQFF
D gene: TRBD1; V gene: TRBV5-5; clone size: .; J gene: TRBJ1-5; CDR3 DNA: TGTGCCAGCAGCTTGACAGGGGGGACTTATAGCAATCAGCCCCAGCATTTT; CDR3 protein: CASSLTGGTYSNQPQHF
D gene: TRBD1; V gene: TRBV19; clone size: .; J gene: TRBJ2-7; CDR3 DNA: TGTGCCAGTAGTGGACTCGGACAGGACTACGAGCAGTACTTC; CDR3 protein: CASSGLGQDYEQYF
D gene: .; V gene: TRBV5-8; clone size: .; J gene: TRBJ2-7; CDR3 DNA: TGTGCCAGCAGCTTTAGGGACCGAGGGCCGCAGTACTTC; CDR3 protein: CASSFRDRGPQYF
D gene: .; V gene: TRBV7-2; clone size: .; J gene: TRBJ2-3; CDR3 DNA: TGTGCCAGCAGCTTATTTTCGCTAACCTCAGATACGCAGTATTTT; CDR3 protein: CASSLFSLTSDTQYF
D gene: .; V gene: TRBV29-1; clone size: .; J gene: TRBJ1-2; CDR3 DNA: TGCAGCGTTGATCGGCAGACATATGGCTACACCTTC; CDR3 protein: CSVDRQTYGYTF
D gene: .; V gene: TRBV28; clone size: .; J gene: TRBJ2-1; CDR3 DNA: TGTGCCAGCACCCTAGACACTTACAATGAGCAGTTCTTC; CDR3 protein: CASTLDTYNEQFF
D gene: .; V gene: TRBV18; clone size: .; J gene: TRBJ2-5; CDR3 DNA: TGTGCCAGCTCATCTTCCCGGACCGCGGGGGAGACCCAGTACTTC; CDR3 protein: CASSSSRTAGETQYF
D gene: TRBD1; V gene: TRBV19; clone size: .; J gene: TRBJ1-3; CDR3 DNA: TGTGCCAGTAGCCCCGGGACAGAGCCCTCTGGAAACACCATATATTTT; CDR3 protein: CASSPGTEPSGNTIYF
D gene: TRBD2; V gene: TRBV5-4; clone size: .; J gene: TRBJ2-1; CDR3 DNA: TGTGCCAGCAGGGATGATGGCGGGAGGGAGTTCTTC; CDR3 protein: CASRDDGGREFF
D gene: .; V gene: TRBV5-1; clone size: .; J gene: TRBJ1-4; CDR3 DNA: TGCGCCAGCAGCTTACCCGAGGGAGCGGCTAATGAAAAACTGTTTTTT; CDR3 protein: CASSLPEGAANEKLFF
D gene: .; V gene: TRBV9; clone size: .; J gene: TRBJ2-1; CDR3 DNA: TGTGCCAGCAGCGCCCTAGGGGTTGAGCAGTTCTTC; CDR3 protein: CASSALGVEQFF
D gene: .; V gene: TRBV11-2; clone size: .; J gene: TRBJ2-7; CDR3 DNA: TGTGCCAGCAGCTTATCGCGGGCCACAGCCTACGAGCAGTACTTC; CDR3 protein: CASSLSRATAYEQYF
D gene: TRBD1; V gene: TRBV5-4; clone size: .; J gene: TRBJ2-7; CDR3 DNA: TGTGCCAGCAGCGGGGGACAGGGGGTCTCCTACGAGCAGTACTTC; CDR3 protein: CASSGGQGVSYEQYF